This T cell receptor (beta chain) stems from a study of shared clonotypes between healthy human individuals. Germline V gives CDR1 SGHRS, CDR2 YFSETQ. V shed 0 bases, J shed 3 bases, and the junction held 4 bases outside the gene matches. The CDR3 length is 17 residues. DNA at approximately 200 ng, about 30,000 T cell genomes, went into sorted-subset replicate PCRs. The protocol was immunoSEQ multiplex PCR, while the TCRdb copy is restricted to in-frame clones and leaves out a portion. The sample lists more than 1.2 million clones, around 98.5% occurring once. The chain uses TRBV5-1 and TRBJ2-2; TRBD1 matches 11 bases. This sequence was found in a man aged 30 to 45 in good health. Material: naive CD4+ T cells sorted from blood. Subset given: CD45RA+ positively selected. The CDR3 DNA reads TGCGCCAGCAGCTTGGGGACAGGGGGCTCCGACACCGGGGAGCTGTTTTTT. Protein: CASSLGTGGSDTGELFF.